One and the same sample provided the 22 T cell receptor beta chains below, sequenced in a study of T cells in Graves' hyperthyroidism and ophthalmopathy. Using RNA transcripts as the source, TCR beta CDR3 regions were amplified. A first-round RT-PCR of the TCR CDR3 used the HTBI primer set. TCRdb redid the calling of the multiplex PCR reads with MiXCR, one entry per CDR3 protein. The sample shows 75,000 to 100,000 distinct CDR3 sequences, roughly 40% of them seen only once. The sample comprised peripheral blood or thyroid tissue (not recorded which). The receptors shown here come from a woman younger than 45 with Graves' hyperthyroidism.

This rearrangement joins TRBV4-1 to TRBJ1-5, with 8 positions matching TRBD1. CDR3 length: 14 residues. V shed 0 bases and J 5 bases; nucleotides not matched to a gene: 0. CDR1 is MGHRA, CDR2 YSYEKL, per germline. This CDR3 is CASSQEGQDQPQHF. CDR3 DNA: TGCGCCAGCAGCCAAGAGGGACAGGATCAGCCCCAGCATTTT.

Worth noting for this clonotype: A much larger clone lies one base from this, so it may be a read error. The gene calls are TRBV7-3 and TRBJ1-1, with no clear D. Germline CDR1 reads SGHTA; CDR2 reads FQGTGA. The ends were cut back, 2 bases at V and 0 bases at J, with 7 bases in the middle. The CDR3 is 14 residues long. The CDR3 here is CASSLSGLNTEAFF. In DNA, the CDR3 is TGTGCCAGCAGCTTATCGGGATTGAACACTGAAGCTTTCTTT.

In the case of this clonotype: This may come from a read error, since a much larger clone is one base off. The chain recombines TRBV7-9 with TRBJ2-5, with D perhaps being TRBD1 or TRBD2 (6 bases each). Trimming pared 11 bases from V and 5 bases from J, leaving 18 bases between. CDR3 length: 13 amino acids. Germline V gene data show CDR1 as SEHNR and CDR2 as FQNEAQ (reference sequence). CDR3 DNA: TGTGCCGGCAACTTAGGGGGGATGGAGACCCAGTACTTC. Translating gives CAGNLGGMETQYF.

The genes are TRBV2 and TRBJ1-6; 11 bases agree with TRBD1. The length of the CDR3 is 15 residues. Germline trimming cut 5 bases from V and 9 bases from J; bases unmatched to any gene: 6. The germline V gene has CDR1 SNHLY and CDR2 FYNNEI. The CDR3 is CASSWGQGVFSPLHF. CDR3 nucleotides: TGTGCCAGCAGTTGGGGACAGGGGGTCTTTTCACCCCTCCACTTT.

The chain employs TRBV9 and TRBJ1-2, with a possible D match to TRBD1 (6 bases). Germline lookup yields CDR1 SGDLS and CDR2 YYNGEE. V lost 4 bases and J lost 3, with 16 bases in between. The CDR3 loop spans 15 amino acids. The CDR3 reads CASSNGGDEDYGYTF. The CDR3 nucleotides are TGTGCCAGCAGCAATGGGGGCGACGAGGACTATGGCTACACCTTC.

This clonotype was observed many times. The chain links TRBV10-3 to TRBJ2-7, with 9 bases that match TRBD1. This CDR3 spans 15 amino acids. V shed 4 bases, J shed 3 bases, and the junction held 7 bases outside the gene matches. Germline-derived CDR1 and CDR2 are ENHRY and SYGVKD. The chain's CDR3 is CAISAPGQGVYEQYF. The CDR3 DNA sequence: TGTGCCATCAGTGCCCCGGGACAGGGAGTCTACGAGCAGTACTTC.

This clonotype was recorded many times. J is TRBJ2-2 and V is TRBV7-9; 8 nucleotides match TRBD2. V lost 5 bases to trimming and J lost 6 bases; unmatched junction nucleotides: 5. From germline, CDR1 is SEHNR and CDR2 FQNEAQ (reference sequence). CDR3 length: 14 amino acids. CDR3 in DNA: TGTGCCAGCAGCGTGGGACTAGTCCCCGGGGAGCTGTTTTTT. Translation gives CASSVGLVPGELFF. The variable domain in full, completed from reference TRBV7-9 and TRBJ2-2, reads DTGVSQNPRHKITKRGQNVTFRCDPISEHNRLYWYRQTLGQGPEFLTYFQNEAQLEKSRLLSDRFSAERPKGSFSTLEIQRTEQGDSAMYLCASSVGLVPGELFFGEGSRLTVL.

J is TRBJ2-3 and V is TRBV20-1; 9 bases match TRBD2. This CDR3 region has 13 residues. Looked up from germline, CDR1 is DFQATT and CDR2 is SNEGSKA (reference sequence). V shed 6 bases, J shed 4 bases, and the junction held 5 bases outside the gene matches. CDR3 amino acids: CSARTSASDTQYF. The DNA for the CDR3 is TGCAGTGCCAGGACTAGCGCCTCAGATACGCAGTATTTT.

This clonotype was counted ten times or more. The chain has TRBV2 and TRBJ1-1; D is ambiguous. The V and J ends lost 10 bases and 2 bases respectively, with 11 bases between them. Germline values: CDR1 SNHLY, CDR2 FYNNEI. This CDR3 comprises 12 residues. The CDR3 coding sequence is TGTGCCACCGGCCGGTTAAACACTGAAGCTTTCTTT. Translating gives CATGRLNTEAFF. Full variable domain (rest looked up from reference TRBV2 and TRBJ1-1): EPEVTQTPSHQVTQMGQEVILRCVPISNHLYFYWYRQILGQKVEFLVSFYNNEISEKSEIFDDQFSVERPDGSNFTLKIRSTKLEDSAMYFCATGRLNTEAFFGQGTRLTVV.

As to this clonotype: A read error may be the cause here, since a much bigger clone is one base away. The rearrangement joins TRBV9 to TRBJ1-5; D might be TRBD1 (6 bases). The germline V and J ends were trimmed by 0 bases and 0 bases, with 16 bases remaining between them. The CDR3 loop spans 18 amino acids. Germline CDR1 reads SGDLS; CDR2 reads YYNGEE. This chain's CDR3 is CASSVGAGAPSSNQPQHF. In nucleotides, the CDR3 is TGTGCCAGCAGCGTAGGGGCAGGGGCCCCAAGTAGCAATCAGCCCCAGCATTTT.

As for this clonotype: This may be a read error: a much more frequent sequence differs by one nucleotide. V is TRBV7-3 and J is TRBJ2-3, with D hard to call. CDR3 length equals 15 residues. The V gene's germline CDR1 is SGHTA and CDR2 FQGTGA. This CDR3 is CASSLNSPTIDAQYF. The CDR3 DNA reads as TGTGCCAGCAGCTTAAATAGCCCAACCATAGATGCGCAGTATTTT.

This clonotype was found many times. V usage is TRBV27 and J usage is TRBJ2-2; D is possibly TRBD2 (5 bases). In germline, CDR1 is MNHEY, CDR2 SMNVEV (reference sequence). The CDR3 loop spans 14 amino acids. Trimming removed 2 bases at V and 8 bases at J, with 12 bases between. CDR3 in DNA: TGTGCCAGCAGTTTAAGCTCCTCGGGAGGGGAGCTGTTTTTT. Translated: CASSLSSSGGELFF.

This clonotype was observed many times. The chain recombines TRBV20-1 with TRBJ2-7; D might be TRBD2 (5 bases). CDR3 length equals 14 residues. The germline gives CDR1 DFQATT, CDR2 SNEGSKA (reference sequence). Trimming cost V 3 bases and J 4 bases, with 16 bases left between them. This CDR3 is CSASRPEGRYEQYF. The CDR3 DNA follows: TGCAGTGCTAGCCGTCCCGAGGGTAGATACGAGCAGTACTTC.

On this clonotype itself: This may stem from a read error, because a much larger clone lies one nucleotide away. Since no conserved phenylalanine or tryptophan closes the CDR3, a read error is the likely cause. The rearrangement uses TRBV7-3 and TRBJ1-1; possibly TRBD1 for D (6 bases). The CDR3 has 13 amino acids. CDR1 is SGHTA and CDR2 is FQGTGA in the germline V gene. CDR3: CASSITGQGEAFS. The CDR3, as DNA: TGTGCCAGCAGCATAACTGGTCAGGGGGAAGCTTTCTCT.

This chain's CDR3 is CASSTTGPGEQYF. The CDR3 DNA reads TGTGCCAGCAGCACGACAGGGCCCGGGGAGCAGTACTTC. The chain is built from TRBV7-3 and TRBJ2-7; TRBD1 matches at 7 bases. Germline values: CDR1 SGHTA, CDR2 FQGTGA. The CDR3 sequence is 13 residues long. Unmatched junction bases numbered 8, after V lost 5 bases and J lost 7 bases. The full variable domain, its missing parts supplied by reference TRBV7-3 and TRBJ2-7, is GAGVSQTPSNKVTEKGKYVELRCDPISGHTALYWYRQSLGQGPEFLIYFQGTGAADDSGLPNDRFFAVRPEGSVSTLKIQRTERGDSAVYLCASSTTGPGEQYFGPGTRLTVT.

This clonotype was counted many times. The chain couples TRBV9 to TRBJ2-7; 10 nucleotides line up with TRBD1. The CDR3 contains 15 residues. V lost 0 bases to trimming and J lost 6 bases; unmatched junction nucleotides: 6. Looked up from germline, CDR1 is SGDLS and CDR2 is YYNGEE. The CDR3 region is CASSVEPGQGSEQYF. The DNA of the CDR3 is TGTGCCAGCAGCGTAGAGCCGGGACAGGGGTCCGAGCAGTACTTC.

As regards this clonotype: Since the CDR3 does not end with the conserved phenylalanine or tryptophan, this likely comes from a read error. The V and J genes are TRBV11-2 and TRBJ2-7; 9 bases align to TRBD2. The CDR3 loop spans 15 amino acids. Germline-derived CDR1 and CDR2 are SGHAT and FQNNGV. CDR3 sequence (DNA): TGCGCCAGCAGCTTAAATAGCGGGAGTCGTAGCGAGCAGTACCTC. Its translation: CASSLNSGSRSEQYL.

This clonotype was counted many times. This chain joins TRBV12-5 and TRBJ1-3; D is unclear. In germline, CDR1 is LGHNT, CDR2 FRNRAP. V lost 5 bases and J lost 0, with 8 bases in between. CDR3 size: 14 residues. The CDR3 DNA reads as TGTGCTAGTGGTCCGGTGTACTCTGGAAACACCATATATTTT. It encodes CASGPVYSGNTIYF. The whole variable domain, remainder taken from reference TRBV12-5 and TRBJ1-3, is DARVTQTPRHKVTEMGQEVTMRCQPILGHNTVFWYRQTMMQGLELLAYFRNRAPLDDSGMPKDRFSAEMPDATLATLKIQPSEPRDSAVYFCASGPVYSGNTIYFGEGSWLTVV.

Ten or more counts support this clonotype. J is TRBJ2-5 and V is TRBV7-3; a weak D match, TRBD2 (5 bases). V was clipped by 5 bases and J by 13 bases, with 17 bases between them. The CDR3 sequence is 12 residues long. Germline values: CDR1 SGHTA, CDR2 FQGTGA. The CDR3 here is CASSNPGGRVYF. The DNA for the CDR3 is TGTGCCAGCAGCAACCCCGGCGGGCGAGTGTACTTC.

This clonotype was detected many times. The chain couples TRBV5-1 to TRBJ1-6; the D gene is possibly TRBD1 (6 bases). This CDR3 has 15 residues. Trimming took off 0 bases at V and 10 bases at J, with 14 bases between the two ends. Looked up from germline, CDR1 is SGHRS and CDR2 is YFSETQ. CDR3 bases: TGCGCCAGCAGCTTGGAGCGGGGGGCTCGGTCACCCCTCCACTTT. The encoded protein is CASSLERGARSPLHF.

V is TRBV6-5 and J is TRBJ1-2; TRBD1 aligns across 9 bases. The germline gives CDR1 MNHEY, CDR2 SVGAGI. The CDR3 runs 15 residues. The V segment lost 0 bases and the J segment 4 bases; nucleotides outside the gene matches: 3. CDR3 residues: CASSYSTGGFYGYTF. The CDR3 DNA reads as TGTGCCAGCAGTTACTCGACAGGGGGATTCTATGGCTACACCTTC.

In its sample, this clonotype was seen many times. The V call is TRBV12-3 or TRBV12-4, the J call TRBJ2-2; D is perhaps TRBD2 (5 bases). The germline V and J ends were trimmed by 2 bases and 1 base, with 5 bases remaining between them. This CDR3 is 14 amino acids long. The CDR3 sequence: CASSLRGNTGELFF. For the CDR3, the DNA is TGTGCCAGCAGTTTACGGGGGAACACCGGGGAGCTGTTTTTT.